This TCR beta chain was recorded in a study of T-cell reconstitution after alpha-beta-depleted transplantation in children. Study-level results: The authors attributed T-cell counts and diversity one year after transplant mostly to newly produced T cells.

This clonotype was picked up a small number of times. The antigen is undetermined. Germline V gives CDR1 KGHDR, CDR2 SFDVKD. The CDR3 has 16 residues. The ends were cut back, 3 bases at V and 3 bases at J, with 16 bases in the middle. Unique molecular identifiers tagged the TCRbeta library. One entry per CDR3 protein, called by TCRdb with MiXCR from the PCR reads. The table has nearly 200,000 distinct CDR3 sequences, roughly 6% seen once. Material: PBMCs, obtained before TCRalphabeta/CD19-depleted stem cell transplant. The sequence came from a girl younger than two with combined immunodeficiency, due to receive a stem cell transplant. V and J are TRBV24-1 and TRBJ1-2; D is perhaps TRBD1 (6 bases). CDR3: CATSDTHLDSYYGYTF. In DNA, the CDR3 is TGTGCCACCAGTGATACACACTTGGACAGCTACTATGGCTACACCTTC.